This TCR beta chain is from a study of response to subunit inactivated influenza vaccine. Worth noting for this clonotype: Its antigen remains unknown.

Study-wide results and limits: It was suggested by the authors that few new T cells are recruited by each seasonal influenza vaccination.

TCRdb reprocessed the RT-PCR reads via MiXCR and lists one record per CDR3 protein. The sample includes 560,000 or so distinct CDR3 sequences, 7.5% to 8.5% of them seen just once. This CDR3 has 15 residues. Germline-derived CDR1 and CDR2 are MNHEY and SVGAGI. V lost 0 bases and J lost 7; bases outside the gene matches: 8. The gene calls are TRBV6-5 and TRBJ2-7; the match to TRBD1 covers 8 bases. The sample consisted of PBMCs from blood, taken approximately 25 months after vaccination. This receptor was taken from a man between 50 and 70 years old who received an inactivated influenza vaccine. CDR3: CASSYSRQGAWEQYF. CDR3 nucleotides: TGTGCCAGCAGTTACTCGCGGCAGGGGGCGTGGGAGCAGTACTTC.